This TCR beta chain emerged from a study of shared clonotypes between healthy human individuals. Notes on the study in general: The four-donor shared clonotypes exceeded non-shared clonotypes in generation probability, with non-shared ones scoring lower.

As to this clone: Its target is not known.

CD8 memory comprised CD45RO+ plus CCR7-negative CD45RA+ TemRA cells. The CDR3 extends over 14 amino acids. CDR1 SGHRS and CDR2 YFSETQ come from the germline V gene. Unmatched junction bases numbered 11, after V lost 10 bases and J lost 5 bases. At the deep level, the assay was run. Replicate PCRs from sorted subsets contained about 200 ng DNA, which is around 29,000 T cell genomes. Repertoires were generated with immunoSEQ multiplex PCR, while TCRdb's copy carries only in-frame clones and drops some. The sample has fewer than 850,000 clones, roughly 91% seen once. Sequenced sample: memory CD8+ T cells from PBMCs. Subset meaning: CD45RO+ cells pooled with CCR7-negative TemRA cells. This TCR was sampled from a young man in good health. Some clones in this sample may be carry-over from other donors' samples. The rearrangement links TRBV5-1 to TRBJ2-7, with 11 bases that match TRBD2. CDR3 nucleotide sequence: TGCGCCGGTGTACCTAGCGGGAGGCTGAACGAGCAGTACTTC. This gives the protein CAGVPSGRLNEQYF.